Listed here are 26 T cell receptor beta chains from one sample, sequenced in a study of post-analysis software for immune sequencing data. Incorporated into the TCR beta cDNA libraries were unique molecular identifiers, which served to reduce PCR and sequencing biases. TCRdb reprocessed the PCR reads with MiXCR, giving one entry per CDR3 protein. The sample shows about 460,000 distinct CDR3 sequences, roughly 45% of them seen only once. General study points: There were a few TRBV segments more frequent in patients than controls, and TRBV5-6, TRBV5-1 and TRBV20-1 were among them.

Their antigen targets remain unknown. Input material: blood. All receptors come from a girl aged 5-17 years with multiple sclerosis.

CDR3 residues: CASSLEAAGASYNEQFF. The DNA for the CDR3 is TGTGCCAGCAGCTTAGAAGCAGCGGGAGCATCCTACAATGAGCAGTTCTTC. The V and J genes are TRBV7-2 and TRBJ2-1, with 8 bases aligning to TRBD2. Germline loops: CDR1 SGHTA, CDR2 FQGNSA. The CDR3 is 17 residues long. V shed 1 base and J 1 base; nucleotides not matched to a gene: 6. The variable domain in full, with the rest retrieved from reference TRBV7-2 and TRBJ2-1, is GAGVSQSPSNKVTEKGKDVELRCDPISGHTALYWYRQSLGQGLEFLIYFQGNSAPDKSGLPSDRFSAERTGGSVSTLTIQRTQQEDSAVYLCASSLEAAGASYNEQFFGPGTRLTVL.

The chain has TRBV29-1 and TRBJ1-4; D not resolved. The V gene lost 3 bases and the J gene lost 5 bases, with 7 bases spanning the gap. This CDR3 has 12 residues. Per the germline V gene, CDR1 is SQVTM and CDR2 is ANQGSEA. The CDR3 nucleotides read TGCAGCGTTGAGGAGCTAAATGAAAAACTGTTTTTT. This sequence encodes CSVEELNEKLFF.

V usage is TRBV6-1 and J usage is TRBJ1-2; D not certain. CDR1 and CDR2 from the germline V gene are MNHNS and SASEGT. The length of the CDR3 is 16 residues. Deletions cut 3 bases from V and 4 bases from J, with 18 bases between. The CDR3 sequence is CASSDYPLAFSYGYTF. CDR3 nucleotides: TGTGCCAGCAGTGATTACCCGCTCGCCTTTTCCTATGGCTACACCTTC.

J is TRBJ2-1 and V is TRBV16; D might be TRBD1 or TRBD2, each matching 5 bases. The J call may be incorrect, as the DNA end agrees better with TRBJ2-7. The CDR3 extends over 14 amino acids. The germline CDR1 and CDR2 sequences are KGHSY and FQNENV. The DNA of the CDR3 is TGTGCCAGCCAAGGGGCGGGTCGGCCGGGGGAGCAGTACTTC. This translates into CASQGAGRPGEQYF.

The genes are TRBV12-3 or TRBV12-4 and TRBJ1-5, with 8 nucleotides matching TRBD1. The CDR3 totals 15 residues. Unmatched junction bases numbered 5, after V lost 2 bases and J lost 5 bases. The CDR3 protein is CASSLQPGGDQPQHF. The CDR3 DNA reads TGTGCCAGCAGTTTACAACCAGGGGGCGATCAGCCCCAGCATTTT.

The chain's CDR3 is CASTETGMSNQPQHF. The CDR3 region has the DNA TGTGCCAGCACCGAGACCGGTATGAGCAATCAGCCCCAGCATTTT. This chain connects TRBV12-3 or TRBV12-4 to TRBJ1-5; D remains ambiguous. V lost 7 bases and J 1 base, leaving 14 bases between the germline ends. The CDR3 totals 15 residues.

This clonotype has a handful of counts. V usage is TRBV21-1 and J usage is TRBJ2-7; the table's TRBD1 call for D was not verified on the DNA. TRBV21-1 is annotated as a pseudogene. The CDR3 is made up of 14 amino acids. The CDR3 DNA is TGTGCCAGCAGCAAAGAGACGGGAACCTACGAGCAGTACTTC. Protein sequence: CASSKETGTYEQYF.

The V gene is TRBV15, the J gene TRBJ1-2; D gene ambiguous. The germline V gene has CDR1 LNHNV and CDR2 YYDKDF (reference sequence). Trimming pared 9 bases from V and 4 bases from J, leaving 18 bases between. There are 14 residues in the CDR3. CDR3 amino acids: CATPPGPEGYGYTF. The DNA of the CDR3 is TGTGCCACTCCCCCGGGCCCCGAGGGCTATGGCTACACCTTC.

A word on this clonotype: The junction differs from germline at one of its ends, possibly a read error. The genes are TRBV14 and TRBJ2-1; 9 bases are a match to TRBD2. Germline-derived CDR1 and CDR2 are SGHDN and FVKESK. This CDR3 spans 15 amino acids. The CDR3 DNA reads as TGTGTCAGCAGTCTAGCGGGGAGCTCCTACAATGAGCAGTTCTTC. Its translation: CVSSLAGSSYNEQFF.

The V call is TRBV7-9, the J call TRBJ1-2, with unresolved D. V shed 1 base and J shed 6 bases, with 9 bases lying between them. The CDR3 totals 13 residues. CDR1 is SEHNR and CDR2 is FQNEAQ in the germline V gene (reference sequence). The CDR3 here is CASSLGSVDGYTF. Here the CDR3 DNA reads TGTGCCAGCAGCTTAGGGTCAGTAGATGGCTACACCTTC.

V and J are TRBV5-1 and TRBJ2-1; 11 bases agree with TRBD2. CDR3 length equals 15 residues. Germline V gene lookup returns CDR1 SGHRS and CDR2 YFSETQ. The ends lost 4 bases at V and 7 bases at J; junction bases unmatched: 7. CDR3 residues: CASSPTSGRQNEQFF. CDR3 DNA sequence: TGCGCCAGCAGCCCCACTAGCGGGAGACAGAATGAGCAGTTCTTC.

This chain joins TRBV5-1 and TRBJ2-1; 11 bases fit TRBD2. V shed 4 bases and J 4 bases; nucleotides not matched to a gene: 7. Germline V lookup: CDR1 SGHRS, CDR2 YFSETQ. This CDR3 has 16 residues. CDR3 region: CASSEGTSGPYNEQFF. CDR3 bases: TGCGCCAGCAGCGAAGGGACTAGCGGACCTTACAATGAGCAGTTCTTC. Full variable domain (outside the CDR3, taken from reference TRBV5-1 and TRBJ2-1): KAGVTQTPRYLIKTRGQQVTLSCSPISGHRSVSWYQQTPGQGLQFLFEYFSETQRNKGNFPGRFSGRQFSNSRSEMNVSTLELGDSALYLCASSEGTSGPYNEQFFGPGTRLTVL.

In this sample, this clonotype turned up once. This sequence joins TRBV12-5 and TRBJ2-5; tentatively, D is TRBD2 (5 bases). From germline, CDR1 is LGHNT and CDR2 FRNRAP. The germline V and J ends were trimmed by 0 bases and 11 bases, with 25 bases remaining between them. The CDR3 is made up of 17 amino acids. CDR3 protein: CASGLVLRVANTYGQYF. In DNA, the CDR3 is TGTGCTAGTGGTTTGGTCCTACGGGTAGCGAATACCTACGGGCAGTACTTC.

This clonotype was observed many times. CDR3 nucleotides: TGCGCCAGCAGCGGGGCCACGTACGAAGGGAATTCACCCCTCCACTTT. It codes for CASSGATYEGNSPLHF. The chain has TRBV5-1 and TRBJ1-6, with D possibly matching TRBD1 (5 bases). The length of the CDR3 is 16 residues. Trimming removed 4 bases at V and 7 bases at J, with 18 bases between. Per germline, CDR1 SGHRS and CDR2 YFSETQ.

The rearrangement joins TRBV29-1 to TRBJ1-1; the D is unclear. The ends were cut back, 0 bases at V and 5 bases at J, with 4 bases in the middle. Germline V gene data show CDR1 as SQVTM and CDR2 as ANQGSEA. This CDR3 comprises 11 residues. DNA for the CDR3: TGCAGCGTTGAAGAAGGAACTGAAGCTTTCTTT. It specifies CSVEEGTEAFF.

With regard to this clonotype: At one boundary the junction diverges from the germline segment, which might be a read error. The rearrangement links TRBV5-5 to TRBJ1-2; 9 positions agree with TRBD1. The germline CDR1 and CDR2 sequences are SGHKS and YYEKEE (reference sequence). The CDR3 contains 15 residues. The CDR3 spells CVSSPPIQGAGGYTF. Written as DNA, the CDR3 is TGTGTCAGCAGCCCCCCAATACAGGGGGCAGGTGGCTACACCTTC.

Regarding this clonotype: The junction departs from the called germline gene at one end, perhaps through a read error. The chain links TRBV14 to TRBJ1-2, with D possibly matching TRBD1 (6 bases). The CDR3 extends over 18 amino acids. The germline V gene encodes CDR1 SGHDN and CDR2 FVKESK. CDR3: CACSHSRDWGRGNYGYTF. The DNA of the CDR3 is TGTGCCTGCAGCCACTCCCGGGACTGGGGGCGAGGGAACTATGGCTACACCTTC.

In this sample, this clonotype turned up many times. The J gene is TRBJ2-3, the V gene TRBV10-3; D uncertain. This CDR3 spans 11 amino acids. V was pared by 4 bases and J by 5 bases, with 4 bases between. Germline-derived CDR1 and CDR2 are ENHRY and SYGVKD. For the CDR3, the DNA is TGTGCCATCAGTGTTGAAGATACGCAGTATTTT. It yields the protein CAISVEDTQYF.

This clonotype has ten or more counts. The chain carries TRBV29-1 and TRBJ2-7; 10 bases match TRBD1. Germline CDR1 SQVTM, CDR2 ANQGSEA. V gave up 6 bases and J gave up 1 base; unmatched junction bases: 6. The length of the CDR3 is 14 residues. The DNA for the CDR3 is TGCAGCGTCCTGGACAGGGGGGAGTCCTACGAGCAGTACTTC. Translating gives CSVLDRGESYEQYF.

This chain uses TRBV5-1 with TRBJ1-1; D ambiguous. Trimming pared 4 bases from V and 1 base from J, leaving 8 bases between. This CDR3 contains 13 residues. Germline CDR1 reads SGHRS; CDR2 reads YFSETQ. The CDR3 here is CASSSAENTEAFF. The CDR3 region has the DNA TGCGCCAGCAGCAGCGCGGAGAACACTGAAGCTTTCTTT.

This clonotype came up a few times. The CDR3 sequence is CASSPNPSPDTQYF. In DNA form, the CDR3 reads TGTGCCAGCAGCCCGAACCCCTCCCCAGATACGCAGTATTTT. This rearrangement joins TRBV4-2 to TRBJ2-3; D unclear. CDR1 is LGHNA, CDR2 YNFKEQ, per germline. The CDR3 consists of 14 residues. Trimming shortened V by 4 bases and J by 4 bases, and 12 bases separated the two germline ends.

The rearrangement joins TRBV6-6 to TRBJ2-1; 11 bases match TRBD2. The CDR3 totals 17 residues. V shed 0 bases and J 7 bases; nucleotides not matched to a gene: 8. CDR1 MNHNY and CDR2 SVGAGI come from the germline V gene (reference sequence). CDR3 in amino acids: CASSYSDSGRDSNEQFF. Written as DNA, the CDR3 is TGTGCCAGCAGTTACTCCGATAGCGGGAGGGACTCAAATGAGCAGTTCTTC.

This clonotype was found once. A much larger clone sits a single nucleotide away, making a read error possible. The chain combines TRBV5-5 with TRBJ2-1, with a weak D call TRBD2 (5 bases). Trimming cost V 6 bases and J 2 bases, with 12 bases left between them. This CDR3 region has 14 residues. Per germline, CDR1 SGHKS and CDR2 YYEKEE (reference sequence). CDR3 sequence: CASNFSSAYNEQFF. Here the CDR3 DNA reads TGTGCCAGCAACTTTAGTAGCGCCTACAATGAGCAGTTCTTC.

This chain links TRBV29-1 with TRBJ2-3; 8 nucleotides line up with TRBD1. This CDR3 has 14 residues. The V gene end was trimmed by 3 bases and the J gene end by 3 bases; junction bases not matched to a gene: 5. Germline V lookup: CDR1 SQVTM, CDR2 ANQGSEA. The DNA for the CDR3 is TGCAGCGTTGAGGTCAGGGGGCGAACAGATACGCAGTATTTT. Its protein is CSVEVRGRTDTQYF.

This clonotype was recorded many times. V and J are TRBV4-1 and TRBJ2-1; weak D call: TRBD2 (6 bases). The CDR3 spans 14 residues. Germline CDR1 reads MGHRA; CDR2 reads YSYEKL. V lost 0 bases and J 13 bases, leaving 16 bases between the germline ends. CDR3 amino acids: CASSQDWPREEQFF. The CDR3 nucleotides read TGCGCCAGCAGCCAAGATTGGCCCAGGGAGGAACAGTTCTTC.

V is TRBV27 and J is TRBJ2-1; D unresolved. V was clipped by 2 bases and J by 8 bases, with 16 bases between them. Germline lookup yields CDR1 MNHEY and CDR2 SMNVEV (reference sequence). The CDR3 consists of 15 residues. The CDR3 DNA follows: TGTGCCAGCAGTTTACACTCCTCCCCGGCCTATGAGCAGTTCTTC. Protein sequence: CASSLHSSPAYEQFF.